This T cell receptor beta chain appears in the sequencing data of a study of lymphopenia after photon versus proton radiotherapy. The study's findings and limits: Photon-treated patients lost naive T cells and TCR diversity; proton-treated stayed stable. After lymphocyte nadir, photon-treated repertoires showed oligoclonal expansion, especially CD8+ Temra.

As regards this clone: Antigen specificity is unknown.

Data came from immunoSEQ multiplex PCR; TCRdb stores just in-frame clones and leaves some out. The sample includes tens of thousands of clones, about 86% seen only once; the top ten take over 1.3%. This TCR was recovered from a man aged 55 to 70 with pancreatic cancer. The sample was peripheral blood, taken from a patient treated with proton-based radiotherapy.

CDR3 bases: TGTGCCAGCAGTCGGGACAGGGTACTCTTAATAGCTTTCTTT. It translates to CASSRDRVLLIAFF. V usage is TRBV28 and J usage is TRBJ1-1; 9 nucleotides line up with TRBD1. The CDR3 totals 14 residues. CDR1 and CDR2 (germline): MDHEN, SYDVKM. V gave up 5 bases and J gave up 10 bases; unmatched junction bases: 11.